Presented here are 21 T cell receptor beta chains from one specimen sequenced in a study of a mutant IDH1 vaccine in newly diagnosed glioma. Sample time point: week 11, during vaccination. Doses consisted of 300 ug of mutant IDH1 20-mer peptide each, paired with topical imiquimod. Assay used: immunoSEQ multiplex PCR; TCRdb lists only in-frame clones, some missing. The sample yields some 120,000 clones, about four fifths seen once. The antigens these receptors bind are not known. Sequenced here: PBMCs, sampled from a glioma patient whose treatment included an IDH1 peptide vaccine. All receptors come from a man aged 40-49 years with glioma.

This chain uses TRBV19 with TRBJ1-5; tentative D call: TRBD1 (6 bases). In germline, CDR1 is LNHDA, CDR2 SQIVND (reference sequence). Trimming pared 7 bases from V and 3 bases from J, leaving 13 bases between. This CDR3 spans 14 amino acids. The CDR3 sequence is CASTSGGLNQPQHF. The CDR3 DNA reads TGTGCCAGTACCTCGGGGGGGCTCAATCAGCCCCAGCATTTT.

J is TRBJ1-2 and V is TRBV25-1; 7 bases fit TRBD1. The junction had 16 bases not matched to a gene; V was cut back by 8 bases and J by 1 base. CDR3 length equals 17 residues. Germline V gene data show CDR1 as MGHDK and CDR2 as SYGVNS. CDR3 in amino acids: CASPTGGRGTYNYGYTF. DNA of the CDR3: TGTGCCAGCCCCACAGGTGGCAGGGGGACTTATAACTATGGCTACACCTTC.

This sequence joins TRBV5-4 and TRBJ1-1; the D is unclear. Germline CDR1 reads SGHNT; CDR2 reads YYREEE (reference sequence). Trimming removed 0 bases from V and 1 base from J, with 7 bases in between. CDR3 length equals 14 residues. The CDR3 DNA reads TGTGCCAGCAGCTTGGCGATGGGGAACACTGAAGCTTTCTTT. Its protein product is CASSLAMGNTEAFF.

This clone was seen a single time. This sequence joins TRBV4-1 and TRBJ2-1, with D hard to call. V lost 4 bases, J lost 0 bases, and 13 bases lay in between. Germline CDR1 is MGHRA and CDR2 is YSYEKL. The CDR3 is 16 amino acids. The CDR3 loop is CASSPVGRSSYNEQFF. In DNA form, the CDR3 reads TGCGCCAGCAGCCCGGTCGGACGGAGCTCCTACAATGAGCAGTTCTTC.

The chain uses TRBV7-8 and TRBJ2-3; 9 bases line up with TRBD1. V lost 3 bases, J lost 5 bases, and 6 bases stayed unmatched. Looked up from germline, CDR1 is SGHVS and CDR2 is FQNEAQ. The CDR3 length is 15 residues. The CDR3 sequence is CASSFDRGRGDTQYF. CDR3 nucleotide sequence: TGTGCCAGCAGCTTTGACAGGGGGAGGGGAGATACGCAGTATTTT.

This clone was recorded a few times. V is TRBV7-9 and J is TRBJ1-4; the D is unclear. V lost 4 bases to trimming and J lost 7 bases, with 7 bases between them. Germline CDR1 and CDR2: SEHNR and FQNEAQ (reference sequence). CDR3 length equals 12 residues. In DNA form, the CDR3 reads TGTGCCAGCAGCTCTCGACTTGAAAAACTGTTTTTT. Translated: CASSSRLEKLFF.

This rearrangement joins TRBV28 to TRBJ1-5; D perhaps matches TRBD1 (6 bases). From germline, CDR1 is MDHEN and CDR2 SYDVKM. With 6 bases removed from V and 7 bases from J, the gap between germline ends came to 22 bases. The CDR3 is 16 amino acids. The CDR3 sequence: CASSELPGANSQPQHF. The CDR3 DNA reads as TGTGCCAGCAGCGAACTACCGGGGGCTAATAGCCAGCCCCAGCATTTT.

This chain connects TRBV19 to TRBJ2-1; D remains ambiguous. V dropped 8 bases and J dropped 6 bases, with 11 bases sitting between them. Germline assignment: CDR1 LNHDA and CDR2 SQIVND (reference sequence). The CDR3 sequence is 12 residues long. The CDR3 reads CASGQDTNEQFF. Written as DNA, the CDR3 is TGTGCCAGTGGGCAGGATACCAATGAGCAGTTCTTC.

The V call is TRBV7-2, the J call TRBJ2-3; TRBD2 agrees at 10 bases. Germline V lookup: CDR1 SGHTA, CDR2 FQGNSA. CDR3 size: 15 residues. V shed 0 bases and J 8 bases; nucleotides not matched to a gene: 5. The CDR3 DNA sequence: TGTGCCAGCAGCTTAGCTGAGCGGGGGGGCCCTACGCAGTATTTT. Amino acid sequence: CASSLAERGGPTQYF.

The chain joins TRBV9 to TRBJ2-3; 7 bases line up with TRBD2. This CDR3 has 15 residues. The junction had 8 bases not matched to a gene; V was cut back by 4 bases and J by 3 bases. Germline CDR1 reads SGDLS; CDR2 reads YYNGEE. CDR3 amino acids: CASSLSAGSTDTQYF. CDR3 coding DNA: TGTGCCAGCAGCCTTTCAGCGGGATCGACAGATACGCAGTATTTT.

This chain joins TRBV30 and TRBJ1-5; tentatively, D is TRBD1 (5 bases). Trimming pared 3 bases from V and 5 bases from J, leaving 8 bases between. The germline V gene has CDR1 GTSNPN and CDR2 SVGIG (reference sequence). This CDR3 comprises 12 residues. The chain's CDR3 is CAWSRGDQPQHF. Here the CDR3 DNA reads TGTGCCTGGAGCCGGGGGGATCAGCCCCAGCATTTT.

The chain employs TRBV10-3 and TRBJ2-5; D uncertain. The V gene's germline CDR1 is ENHRY and CDR2 SYGVKD. The CDR3 sequence is 12 residues long. The germline V and J ends were trimmed by 4 bases and 3 bases, with 6 bases remaining between them. CDR3 region: CAISGREETQYF. CDR3 nucleotide sequence: TGTGCCATCAGTGGACGGGAAGAGACCCAGTACTTC.

The chain carries TRBV7-2 and TRBJ2-1; 7 nucleotides line up with TRBD1. With 4 bases clipped from V and 9 bases from J, the junction kept 6 bases outside the gene matches. This CDR3 spans 13 amino acids. CDR1 and CDR2 (germline): SGHTA, FQGNSA. The CDR3 DNA reads as TGTGCCAGCAGCTACGACAGGGCGGGTGAGCAGTTCTTC. Translation gives CASSYDRAGEQFF.

The rearrangement uses TRBV29-1 and TRBJ1-2; maybe TRBD1 (6 bases). Trimming removed 8 bases from V and 8 bases from J, with 18 bases in between. The germline V gene encodes CDR1 SQVTM and CDR2 ANQGSEA. CDR3 length: 12 amino acids. The CDR3 coding sequence is TGCAGCCACGGATTGGCAGGGGAAGGCTACACCTTC. Residues: CSHGLAGEGYTF.

The rearrangement joins TRBV10-3 to TRBJ2-2; D call uncertain. The germline V and J ends were trimmed by 0 bases and 6 bases, with 5 bases remaining between them. In germline, CDR1 is ENHRY, CDR2 SYGVKD. This CDR3 has 13 amino acids. Written as DNA, the CDR3 is TGTGCCATCAGTGAGTCGAATCCCGGGGAGCTGTTTTTT. This sequence encodes CAISESNPGELFF.

This chain uses TRBV4-2 with TRBJ2-7; D is possibly TRBD1 (8 bases). The CDR3 runs to 16 residues. Trimming shortened V by 0 bases and J by 4 bases, and 16 bases separated the two germline ends. CDR1 is LGHNA, CDR2 YNFKEQ, per germline. The CDR3 DNA reads as TGTGCCAGCAGCCAAGAGCGGGGGACAGGTACTTACGAGCAGTACTTC. This sequence encodes CASSQERGTGTYEQYF.

This clone showed up just once. The CDR3 protein is CASSFQGQSNQPQHF. The CDR3 region has the DNA TGTGCCAGCAGTTTTCAGGGGCAGAGCAATCAGCCCCAGCATTTT. The J gene is TRBJ1-5, the V gene TRBV27, with a weak D call TRBD1 (6 bases). The CDR3 has 15 amino acids. The V gene lost 3 bases and the J gene lost 1 base, with 10 bases spanning the gap. Germline assignment: CDR1 MNHEY and CDR2 SMNVEV (reference sequence).

The V gene is TRBV19, the J gene TRBJ1-1, with D possibly TRBD1 on 5 matching bases. V was pared by 5 bases and J by 0 bases, with 13 bases between. The CDR3 has 15 amino acids. CDR1 is LNHDA and CDR2 is SQIVND in the germline V gene (reference sequence). The CDR3 region is CASSVRKGMNTEAFF. In DNA, the CDR3 is TGTGCCAGTAGTGTTAGAAAGGGGATGAACACTGAAGCTTTCTTT.

The chain joins TRBV10-3 to TRBJ2-7, with 11 bases that match TRBD1. CDR1 and CDR2 from the germline V gene are ENHRY and SYGVKD. The junction had 11 bases not matched to a gene; V was cut back by 10 bases and J by 3 bases. This CDR3 is built from 15 residues. The CDR3: CASGGGTGGFYEQYF. CDR3 nucleotide sequence: TGTGCCAGCGGCGGCGGGACAGGGGGGTTCTACGAGCAGTACTTC.

V is TRBV5-4 and J is TRBJ2-1, with D tentatively TRBD1 or TRBD2 (5 bases each). Trimming removed 0 bases from V and 0 bases from J, with 16 bases in between. Germline V gives CDR1 SGHNT, CDR2 YYREEE (reference sequence). There are 18 residues in the CDR3. CDR3 sequence: CASSLDSLGRSSYNEQFF. CDR3 DNA: TGTGCCAGCAGCTTGGATTCTCTGGGACGGAGCTCCTACAATGAGCAGTTCTTC.

The J gene is TRBJ2-5, the V gene TRBV6-5; D is ambiguous. Trimming removed 6 bases at V and 5 bases at J, with 16 bases between. The germline V gene encodes CDR1 MNHEY and CDR2 SVGAGI. This CDR3 is built from 14 residues. The CDR3, as DNA: TGTGCCAGCAGCCCCACCTCCTTGGGCGAGACCCAGTACTTC. This sequence encodes CASSPTSLGETQYF.